This TCR beta chain came from a study of CD8 T cells in ankylosing spondylitis. Study findings and constraints: Disease-linked clones were reportedly significantly enriched in matched ankylosing spondylitis synovial fluid. Blood from ankylosing spondylitis patients appeared to carry a characteristic roughly 8-variant TCR beta motif.

In the case of this clonotype: Antigen specificity is unknown.

Libraries of TCR beta came from quantitative 5'-RACE with molecular barcodes. MiXCR was run by TCRdb on the 5' RACE reads, yielding one entry per CDR3 protein. The sample lists hundreds of thousands of distinct CDR3 sequences; 12% were seen once. The sequence was obtained from a male donor with ankylosing spondylitis. Sequenced input: blood, either unsorted or a sorted T cell fraction (not recorded which).

CDR3 loop: CAWGPGDRMGTEAFF. The CDR3 nucleotides read TGTGCCTGGGGGCCGGGGGACAGAATGGGGACTGAAGCTTTCTTT. This sequence joins TRBV30 and TRBJ1-1; TRBD1 agrees at 7 bases. Germline V gene lookup returns CDR1 GTSNPN and CDR2 SVGIG (reference sequence). V lost 5 bases, J lost 5 bases, and 14 bases stayed unmatched. The CDR3 is 15 residues long.